This TCR beta chain originates from a study of memory CD4+ T cells and cytomegalovirus serostatus. For the study at large: This sample comes from healthy Belgian adults, 9 CMV seropositive, 24 seronegative. The study, taken as a whole, reports: Suggested: most of the CMV-linked TCR signature lies in CD4+ memory cells.

CDR1 is SGHVS, CDR2 FNYEAQ, per germline. The CDR3 consists of 13 residues. V shed 2 bases, J shed 4 bases, and the junction held 1 base outside the gene matches. In the original workflow: Out-of-frame sequences were removed, leaving about 2,300,000 distinct TCRbeta sequences. Profiled with immunoSEQ multiplex PCR; TCRdb holds only in-frame clones, not every one. V and J calls and clone size are as listed in that table; D and trimming were resolved from the DNA. The sample has around 60,000 clones, 82% seen once; the top ten hold about 0.95%. The sort gate was single viable CD3+CD4+CD8-CD45RO+ cells for memory CD4+ T cells. Total CD4+ T cells were enriched by CD4 positive selection. This clone was observed a few times. The antigen remains unidentified.

The chain employs TRBV7-6 and TRBJ1-1; 7 nucleotides agree with TRBD1. The sample taken for sequencing was memory CD4+ T cells from blood. This receptor was taken from an adult in good health and CMV-seronegative. The CDR3 here is CASSLSGGTEAFF. In nucleotides, the CDR3 is TGTGCCAGCAGCTTATCAGGGGGCACTGAAGCTTTCTTT.